A single sample is the source of the 27 T cell receptor beta chains below, sequenced in a study of cytomegalovirus exposure and HLA in healthy donors. Sequencing used immunoSEQ multiplex PCR; TCRdb keeps in-frame clones, though not all of them. This table holds 250,000 to 300,000 clones, 90% found once. Input material: PBMCs. The receptor source for this set is a woman between 18 and 29 years old in good health and CMV-seronegative.

This chain joins TRBV6-5 and TRBJ2-1; tentatively, D is TRBD1 (6 bases). From germline, CDR1 is MNHEY and CDR2 SVGAGI. Trimming took 0 bases from V and 9 from J, leaving 15 bases between them. This CDR3 spans 15 amino acids. CDR3 DNA sequence: TGTGCCAGCAGTTACTCGATTAATGGGGGCGTTGAGCAGTTCTTC. As protein: CASSYSINGGVEQFF.

This rearrangement joins TRBV4-2 to TRBJ2-1; TRBD2 agrees at 9 bases. Germline assignment: CDR1 LGHNA and CDR2 YNFKEQ. J gave up 3 bases and V 1 base, and 10 bases lay outside the gene matches. This CDR3 region has 18 residues. CDR3 bases: TGTGCCAGCAGCCAAGGGCTGGCGGGGGGGCTCTACTACAATGAGCAGTTCTTC. Translation: CASSQGLAGGLYYNEQFF.

The J gene is TRBJ1-4, the V gene TRBV14; perhaps TRBD1 as D (6 bases). Per germline, CDR1 SGHDN and CDR2 FVKESK. The CDR3 is 16 residues long. V shed 5 bases and J shed 0 bases, with 13 bases lying between them. Here the CDR3 reads CASSERTDSTNEKLFF. The CDR3 DNA reads TGTGCCAGCAGCGAAAGGACAGACTCAACTAATGAAAAACTGTTTTTT.

The rearrangement joins TRBV27 to TRBJ1-5, with TRBD1 as a possible D gene (6 bases). CDR1 and CDR2 (germline): MNHEY, SMNVEV (reference sequence). The CDR3 length is 15 residues. V was cut by 5 bases and J by 5 bases, with 16 bases left in between. The CDR3 spells CASSPLGGAHQPQHF. DNA for the CDR3: TGTGCCAGCAGTCCCCTGGGGGGGGCTCATCAGCCCCAGCATTTT.

To note about this clone: One end of the junction is discordant with germline, which a read error may explain. The chain employs TRBV10-3 and TRBJ1-2; 8 nucleotides match TRBD1. The CDR3 is 15 amino acids. CDR1 is ENHRY and CDR2 is SYGVKD in the germline V gene. CDR3 coding DNA: TGTGCCATCAGTGAGTCGTACCCAGGGGGCTACGCTCCAGCCTTC. Amino acids: CAISESYPGGYAPAF.

There are a few counts of this clone. This chain connects TRBV4-1 to TRBJ1-4; D might be TRBD1 (5 bases). V gave up 4 bases and J gave up 8 bases, with 11 bases separating them. The CDR3 spans 13 residues. In germline, CDR1 is MGHRA, CDR2 YSYEKL. The CDR3 is CASSLAGVEKLFF. CDR3 in DNA: TGCGCCAGCAGCCTTGCGGGGGTGGAAAAACTGTTTTTT.

This chain joins TRBV28 and TRBJ2-7; 7 bases align to TRBD1. This CDR3 is 16 amino acids long. V lost 2 bases to trimming and J lost 0 bases; unmatched junction nucleotides: 7. The germline gives CDR1 MDHEN, CDR2 SYDVKM. CDR3 in amino acids: CASSLEDRTSSYEQYF. The CDR3 nucleotides are TGTGCCAGCAGTTTAGAGGACAGGACCAGCTCCTACGAGCAGTACTTC.

The rearrangement links TRBV9 to TRBJ2-1; 9 positions agree with TRBD2. Germline CDR1 is SGDLS and CDR2 is YYNGEE. This CDR3 contains 15 residues. Trimming removed 0 bases from V and 7 bases from J; junction bases left unmatched: 5. The CDR3 DNA reads TGTGCCAGCAGCGTAGGATCTAGCGGGACGAATGAGCAGTTCTTC. It encodes CASSVGSSGTNEQFF.

This chain links TRBV28 with TRBJ1-1; possible D gene TRBD1, 5 bases. CDR1 and CDR2 from the germline V gene are MDHEN and SYDVKM. Trimming removed 8 bases from V and 3 bases from J, with 10 bases in between. This CDR3 spans 12 amino acids. CDR3 sequence: CASQTGHTEAFF. The CDR3 DNA sequence: TGTGCCAGCCAAACAGGCCACACTGAAGCTTTCTTT.

This chain links TRBV5-1 with TRBJ1-2, with D possibly being TRBD1 (6 bases). Deletions cut 0 bases from V and 3 bases from J, with 18 bases between. The germline V gene has CDR1 SGHRS and CDR2 YFSETQ. The CDR3 runs to 17 residues. The DNA of the CDR3 is TGCGCCAGCAGCTTGGACGTAGCGGGGGGCGAGGACTATGGCTACACCTTC. It encodes CASSLDVAGGEDYGYTF. Combining the CDR3 with reference TRBV5-1 and TRBJ1-2 gives the whole variable domain KAGVTQTPRYLIKTRGQQVTLSCSPISGHRSVSWYQQTPGQGLQFLFEYFSETQRNKGNFPGRFSGRQFSNSRSEMNVSTLELGDSALYLCASSLDVAGGEDYGYTFGSGTRLTVV.

V is TRBV7-9 and J is TRBJ2-1, with D tentatively TRBD2 (7 bases). CDR3 size: 16 residues. Germline assignment: CDR1 SEHNR and CDR2 FQNEAQ (reference sequence). V lost 2 bases and J 3 bases, leaving 14 bases between the germline ends. The CDR3 nucleotides read TGTGCCAGCAGCTTATTTTGGGGGGGCCTCTACAATGAGCAGTTCTTC. This sequence encodes CASSLFWGGLYNEQFF. The variable domain in full, with the rest retrieved from reference TRBV7-9 and TRBJ2-1, is DTGVSQNPRHKITKRGQNVTFRCDPISEHNRLYWYRQTLGQGPEFLTYFQNEAQLEKSRLLSDRFSAERPKGSFSTLEIQRTEQGDSAMYLCASSLFWGGLYNEQFFGPGTRLTVL.

The V gene is TRBV19, the J gene TRBJ1-1; D unclear. The V gene's germline CDR1 is LNHDA and CDR2 SQIVND (reference sequence). Trimming took off 4 bases at V and 1 base at J, with 7 bases between the two ends. The CDR3 extends over 13 amino acids. CDR3 region: CASSTSGNTEAFF. The DNA of the CDR3 is TGTGCCAGTAGTACTTCAGGGAACACTGAAGCTTTCTTT. Full variable domain (outside the CDR3, taken from reference TRBV19 and TRBJ1-1): DGGITQSPKYLFRKEGQNVTLSCEQNLNHDAMYWYRQDPGQGLRLIYYSQIVNDFQKGDIAEGYSVSREKKESFPLTVTSAQKNPTAFYLCASSTSGNTEAFFGQGTRLTVV.

The chain combines TRBV5-1 with TRBJ2-3; the match to TRBD2 covers 9 bases. CDR1 is SGHRS, CDR2 YFSETQ, per germline. The CDR3 contains 17 residues. V lost 4 bases and J lost 0; bases outside the gene matches: 9. DNA of the CDR3: TGCGCCAGCAGCAAATACTTAGCGGGGGCAAGCACAGATACGCAGTATTTT. Its translation is CASSKYLAGASTDTQYF.

The V and J genes are TRBV14 and TRBJ2-3, with D tentatively TRBD2 (6 bases). Trimming cost V 0 bases and J 0 bases, with 16 bases left between them. Germline V gives CDR1 SGHDN, CDR2 FVKESK. This CDR3 spans 18 amino acids. DNA for the CDR3: TGTGCCAGCAGCCAAGATCGGTTTGGGCGGGGAAGCACAGATACGCAGTATTTT. Translating it yields CASSQDRFGRGSTDTQYF. The whole variable domain, remainder taken from reference TRBV14 and TRBJ2-3, is EAGVTQFPSHSVIEKGQTVTLRCDPISGHDNLYWYRRVMGKEIKFLLHFVKESKQDESGMPNNRFLAERTGGTYSTLKVQPAELEDSGVYFCASSQDRFGRGSTDTQYFGPGTRLTVL.

The rearrangement links TRBV9 to TRBJ2-3; TRBD1 aligns across 9 bases. The CDR3 is made up of 15 amino acids. Trimming took 3 bases from V and 6 from J; bases not matched to a gene: 8. In germline, CDR1 is SGDLS, CDR2 YYNGEE. Here the CDR3 DNA reads TGTGCCAGCAGCGAAAGACAGGGGGTAGTCGATACGCAGTATTTT. Its translation: CASSERQGVVDTQYF. The complete variable domain, with remaining parts taken from reference TRBV9 and TRBJ2-3, reads DSGVTQTPKHLITATGQRVTLRCSPRSGDLSVYWYQQSLDQGLQFLIQYYNGEERAKGNILERFSAQQFPDLHSELNLSSLELGDSALYFCASSERQGVVDTQYFGPGTRLTVL.

The chain recombines TRBV4-3 with TRBJ2-7, with TRBD2 identical over 8 bases. Trimming removed 3 bases from V and 7 bases from J; junction bases left unmatched: 14. There are 16 residues in the CDR3. Germline V gene lookup returns CDR1 LGHNA and CDR2 YSLEER. DNA for the CDR3: TGCGCCAGCAGCCAGAACCCGGGACTAGATGCCAGGGAGCAGTACTTC. Residues: CASSQNPGLDAREQYF.

This chain links TRBV4-1 with TRBJ1-1, with D possibly TRBD1 on 6 matching bases. V dropped 5 bases and J dropped 0 bases, with 13 bases sitting between them. Germline V gene sequence: CDR1 MGHRA, CDR2 YSYEKL. CDR3 length: 15 amino acids. The CDR3 loop reads CASSYRETMNTEAFF. Here the CDR3 DNA reads TGCGCCAGCAGCTACAGGGAAACCATGAACACTGAAGCTTTCTTT.

This sequence joins TRBV7-9 and TRBJ1-2, with unresolved D. The V end lost 5 bases, the J end lost 7 bases, and 17 bases lay between the germline ends. Germline-derived CDR1 and CDR2 are SEHNR and FQNEAQ (reference sequence). The CDR3 runs 14 residues. Written as DNA, the CDR3 is TGTGCCAGCAGCGATAGCCAGAGCGGGTTTGGCTACACCTTC. Protein sequence: CASSDSQSGFGYTF. Combining the CDR3 with reference TRBV7-9 and TRBJ1-2 gives the whole variable domain DTGVSQNPRHKITKRGQNVTFRCDPISEHNRLYWYRQTLGQGPEFLTYFQNEAQLEKSRLLSDRFSAERPKGSFSTLEIQRTEQGDSAMYLCASSDSQSGFGYTFGSGTRLTVV.

The rearrangement links TRBV18 to TRBJ2-3, with D possibly matching TRBD2 (5 bases). The ends were cut back, 1 base at V and 3 bases at J, with 11 bases in the middle. The CDR3 totals 15 residues. Germline V gene data show CDR1 as KGHSH and CDR2 as LQKENI. CDR3 sequence reads: CASSPRERTTDTQYF. CDR3 DNA sequence: TGTGCCAGCTCACCACGGGAGCGGACTACAGATACGCAGTATTTT.

This sequence joins TRBV19 and TRBJ1-4; unclear D gene. Germline lookup yields CDR1 LNHDA and CDR2 SQIVND (reference sequence). The germline V and J ends were trimmed by 5 bases and 4 bases, with 11 bases remaining between them. This CDR3 comprises 14 residues. The CDR3 spells CASSLQRLNEKLFF. The CDR3 DNA sequence: TGTGCCAGTAGTCTACAGCGGCTTAATGAAAAACTGTTTTTT.

The V gene is TRBV7-9, the J gene TRBJ2-3; D possibly corresponds to TRBD1 (6 bases). In germline, CDR1 is SEHNR, CDR2 FQNEAQ (reference sequence). The CDR3 totals 18 residues. The V and J ends lost 4 bases and 0 bases respectively, with 20 bases between them. The CDR3 nucleotides read TGTGCCAGCAGCTGGCCCGGACGCAGGGGCCGGAGCACAGATACGCAGTATTTT. It translates to CASSWPGRRGRSTDTQYF.

This chain links TRBV28 with TRBJ2-7; 8 nucleotides agree with TRBD2. Trimming took 11 bases from V and 3 from J; bases not matched to a gene: 12. This CDR3 spans 14 amino acids. Germline loops: CDR1 MDHEN, CDR2 SYDVKM. The CDR3 is CAAISGGAGYEQYF. DNA for the CDR3: TGTGCCGCAATTTCGGGGGGGGCTGGCTACGAGCAGTACTTC. Full variable domain (outside the CDR3, taken from reference TRBV28 and TRBJ2-7): DVKVTQSSRYLVKRTGEKVFLECVQDMDHENMFWYRQDPGLGLRLIYFSYDVKMKEKGDIPEGYSVSREKKERFSLILESASTNQTSMYLCAAISGGAGYEQYFGPGTRLTVT.

The chain couples TRBV15 to TRBJ1-2, with D tentatively TRBD1 (5 bases). V was pared by 0 bases and J by 5 bases, with 10 bases between. Germline V gives CDR1 LNHNV, CDR2 YYDKDF (reference sequence). The CDR3 consists of 14 residues. DNA of the CDR3: TGTGCCACCAGCAGAGATAGGGCAGGGTATGGCTACACCTTC. This translates into CATSRDRAGYGYTF.

This sequence joins TRBV5-1 and TRBJ1-4, with D possibly being TRBD1 (5 bases). The CDR3 runs 15 residues. The V gene lost 4 bases and the J gene lost 3 bases, with 13 bases spanning the gap. Looked up from germline, CDR1 is SGHRS and CDR2 is YFSETQ. CDR3 sequence: CASSPGGVANEKLFF. Here the CDR3 DNA reads TGCGCCAGCAGCCCCGGGGGGGTGGCTAATGAAAAACTGTTTTTT. The whole variable domain, filled in from reference TRBV5-1 and TRBJ1-4, reads KAGVTQTPRYLIKTRGQQVTLSCSPISGHRSVSWYQQTPGQGLQFLFEYFSETQRNKGNFPGRFSGRQFSNSRSEMNVSTLELGDSALYLCASSPGGVANEKLFFGSGTQLSVL.

The rearrangement joins TRBV28 to TRBJ1-5, with TRBD1 as a possible D gene (5 bases). CDR3 length: 17 amino acids. Germline lookup yields CDR1 MDHEN and CDR2 SYDVKM. V was trimmed by 0 bases and J by 0 bases, leaving 12 bases between them. The CDR3 here is CASSLWTDPYSNQPQHF. The CDR3 nucleotides are TGTGCCAGCAGTTTATGGACAGATCCTTATAGCAATCAGCCCCAGCATTTT.

V usage is TRBV6-5 and J usage is TRBJ1-4; no reliable D call. CDR1 is MNHEY, CDR2 SVGAGI, per germline. The CDR3 totals 13 residues. V gave up 4 bases and J gave up 8 bases, with 11 bases separating them. CDR3 DNA: TGTGCCAGCAGTTCGGGGTTGAGGGAAAAACTGTTTTTT. Its protein is CASSSGLREKLFF.

The V gene is TRBV9, the J gene TRBJ2-3; 12 bases match TRBD2. The CDR3 consists of 18 residues. The V gene end was trimmed by 3 bases and the J gene end by 0 bases; junction bases not matched to a gene: 8. Germline-derived CDR1 and CDR2 are SGDLS and YYNGEE. CDR3 amino acids: CASSETSGGLTSTDTQYF. The CDR3 DNA is TGTGCCAGCAGCGAGACTAGCGGGGGCCTAACCAGCACAGATACGCAGTATTTT.